This TCR beta chain originates from a study of T cell responses to AZD1222 COVID-19 vaccine. Germline values: CDR1 KGHSH, CDR2 LQKENI. V gave up 3 bases and J gave up 1 base; unmatched junction bases: 2. The CDR3 totals 15 residues. Libraries were prepared by immunoSEQ multiplex PCR; TCRdb keeps only in-frame clonotypes and omits some of them. The sample lists 150,000 or so clones, approximately 93% occurring once. This chain uses TRBV18 with TRBJ2-5, with 10 bases matching TRBD1. The starting material was peripheral blood, obtained on day 0 of AZD1222 vaccination. The clonotype was recovered from an adult in good health. The CDR3 nucleotides are TGTGCCAGCTCACCGCGGACAGGGGGCCAAGAGACCCAGTACTTC. Translation gives CASSPRTGGQETQYF.